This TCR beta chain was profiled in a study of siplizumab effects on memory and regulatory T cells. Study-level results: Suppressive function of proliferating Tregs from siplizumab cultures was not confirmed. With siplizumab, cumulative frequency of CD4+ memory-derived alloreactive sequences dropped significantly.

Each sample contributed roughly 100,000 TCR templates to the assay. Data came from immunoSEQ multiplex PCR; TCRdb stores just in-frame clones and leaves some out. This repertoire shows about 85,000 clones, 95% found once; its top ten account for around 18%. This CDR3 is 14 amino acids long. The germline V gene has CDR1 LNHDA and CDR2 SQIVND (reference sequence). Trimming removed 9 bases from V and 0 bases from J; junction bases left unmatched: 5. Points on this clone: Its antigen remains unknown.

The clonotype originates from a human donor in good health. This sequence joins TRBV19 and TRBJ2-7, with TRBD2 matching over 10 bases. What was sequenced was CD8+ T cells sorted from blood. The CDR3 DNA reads TGTGCCAGCGGACTAGCGGCGTTCTCCTACGAGCAGTACTTC. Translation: CASGLAAFSYEQYF.